These 28 T cell receptor beta chains were sequenced from one sample in a study of T cell repertoires in cytomegalovirus infection. In TCRdb, the reads were re-called with MiXCR into one record per CDR3 protein. The sample holds fewer than 550,000 distinct CDR3 sequences, 16% seen once. The material sequenced was CD8+ T cells from PBMCs. The source is a human donor in good health (CMV status not recorded). Some clones in this sample may be carry-over from other donors' samples.

The genes are TRBV5-6 and TRBJ2-7; 9 bases fit TRBD1. Germline V gene lookup returns CDR1 SGHDT and CDR2 YYEEEE. With V trimmed by 5 bases and J by 5 bases, 11 bases remained unmatched. The length of the CDR3 is 15 residues. CDR3 nucleotides: TGTGCCAGCAGTGCCAGGGACAGGGCTCCCCACGAGCAGTACTTC. Protein sequence: CASSARDRAPHEQYF.

The chain joins TRBV7-2 to TRBJ2-4; D unclear. The CDR3 runs 13 residues. Germline V gene data show CDR1 as SGHTA and CDR2 as FQGNSA. V was trimmed by 5 bases and J by 6 bases, leaving 11 bases between them. CDR3 DNA sequence: TGTGCCAGCAGCCCCCGGTACATAAACATTCAGTACTTC. Protein: CASSPRYINIQYF.

This clonotype was detected many times. The chain is built from TRBV5-1 and TRBJ2-1; 11 bases agree with TRBD1. V gave up 4 bases and J gave up 9 bases; unmatched junction bases: 15. The CDR3 spans 17 residues. The germline CDR1 and CDR2 sequences are SGHRS and YFSETQ. In DNA form, the CDR3 reads TGCGCCAGCAGCCAGAAAAGCGTGGACAGGGGGCGGGTTGAGCAGTTCTTC. Amino acid sequence: CASSQKSVDRGRVEQFF.

This clonotype was counted many times. V usage is TRBV25-1 and J usage is TRBJ2-5, with a tentative D call TRBD2 (5 bases). Germline lookup yields CDR1 MGHDK and CDR2 SYGVNS. V shed 3 bases and J shed 5 bases, with 13 bases lying between them. The CDR3 consists of 14 residues. Written as DNA, the CDR3 is TGTGCCAGCAGTGATCTCGGGGTGCGGGAGACCCAGTACTTC. This gives the protein CASSDLGVRETQYF.

J is TRBJ2-5 and V is TRBV24-1, with D unclear. This CDR3 comprises 15 residues. V was cut by 1 base and J by 2 bases, with 10 bases left in between. Germline V gives CDR1 KGHDR, CDR2 SFDVKD. The CDR3 DNA sequence: TGTGCCACCAGTGATTTCCGCGCCGGGCAAGAGACCCAGTACTTC. It translates to CATSDFRAGQETQYF.

This sequence joins TRBV5-1 and TRBJ1-4; D not certain. The CDR3 length is 15 residues. CDR1 is SGHRS, CDR2 YFSETQ, per germline. The V end was cut by 1 base, the J end by 0 bases, with 7 bases between. CDR3 region: CASSLLPSTNEKLFF. For the CDR3, the DNA is TGCGCCAGCAGCTTGCTACCGTCAACTAATGAAAAACTGTTTTTT.

This clonotype was counted ten times or more. The genes are TRBV7-9 and TRBJ2-1; perhaps TRBD2 as D (7 bases). The length of the CDR3 is 17 residues. Germline CDR1 reads SEHNR; CDR2 reads FQNEAQ (reference sequence). V lost 1 base, J lost 4 bases, and 17 bases lay in between. The CDR3 protein is CASSLGGGLSYYNEQFF. DNA for the CDR3: TGTGCCAGCAGCTTAGGCGGGGGCCTATCATATTACAATGAGCAGTTCTTC.

The chain carries TRBV5-5 and TRBJ1-3; 11 nucleotides match TRBD1. Per the germline V gene, CDR1 is SGHKS and CDR2 is YYEKEE (reference sequence). The CDR3 is 18 amino acids. The trim removed 5 bases at V and 3 bases at J, leaving 13 bases unmatched. The DNA for the CDR3 is TGTGCCAGCAGGCGCGGTATGGGACAGGGGGATGTTGGAAACACCATATATTTT. As protein: CASRRGMGQGDVGNTIYF.

This clonotype appeared a few times. The J gene is TRBJ2-2, the V gene TRBV28; possible D gene TRBD2, 6 bases. The V end was cut by 5 bases, the J end by 1 base, with 11 bases between. The CDR3 runs 15 residues. Germline V gene lookup returns CDR1 MDHEN and CDR2 SYDVKM. This chain's CDR3 is CASSAPGLNTGELFF. The CDR3 region has the DNA TGTGCCAGCAGTGCACCGGGACTGAACACCGGGGAGCTGTTTTTT.

This clonotype appeared many times. The gene calls are TRBV7-6 and TRBJ1-1; D is perhaps TRBD1 (5 bases). The CDR3 is made up of 17 amino acids. CDR1 is SGHVS, CDR2 FNYEAQ, per germline. V was shortened by 2 bases and J by 0 bases, with 16 bases between the two germline ends. CDR3 bases: TGTGCCAGCAGCTTAAACGGGGCGGGCCTAATGAACACTGAAGCTTTCTTT. Amino acid sequence: CASSLNGAGLMNTEAFF.

This clonotype was seen a handful of times. The V gene is TRBV3-1, the J gene TRBJ2-5, with D uncertain. The CDR3 covers 13 residues. Per germline, CDR1 LGHDT and CDR2 YNNKEL (reference sequence). Between the trimmed V and J ends, which lost 0 bases and 3 bases, there was a span of 5 bases. The CDR3 DNA is TGTGCCAGCAGCCAAGAGATCAAAGAGACCCAGTACTTC. This gives the protein CASSQEIKETQYF.

Many counts were recorded for this clonotype. The V gene is TRBV10-3, the J gene TRBJ2-7; 11 bases align to TRBD1. Germline-derived CDR1 and CDR2 are ENHRY and SYGVKD. This CDR3 spans 15 amino acids. J was trimmed by 2 bases and V by 3 bases; bases with no gene match: 3. The CDR3, as DNA: TGTGCCATCAGTGAACCGGGACAGGGGGCCTACGAGCAGTACTTC. It yields the protein CAISEPGQGAYEQYF.

The rearrangement links TRBV5-1 to TRBJ1-1; D ambiguous. Trimming removed 6 bases from V and 5 bases from J, with 17 bases in between. The length of the CDR3 is 14 residues. Germline V gene data show CDR1 as SGHRS and CDR2 as YFSETQ. CDR3 nucleotide sequence: TGCGCCAGCATGACCCCGGACGGGCGGACTGAAGCTTTCTTT. Its translation is CASMTPDGRTEAFF. Full variable domain (remainder filled in from reference TRBV5-1 and TRBJ1-1): KAGVTQTPRYLIKTRGQQVTLSCSPISGHRSVSWYQQTPGQGLQFLFEYFSETQRNKGNFPGRFSGRQFSNSRSEMNVSTLELGDSALYLCASMTPDGRTEAFFGQGTRLTVV.

The chain employs TRBV11-3 and TRBJ2-1; TRBD1 matches 7 bases. This CDR3 is 15 amino acids long. Germline trimming cut 5 bases from V and 0 bases from J; bases unmatched to any gene: 4. Germline values: CDR1 SGHNT, CDR2 YENEEA. The CDR3 DNA reads as TGTGCCAGCAGCATGACAGGGAGCTCCTACAATGAGCAGTTCTTC. It codes for CASSMTGSSYNEQFF. Complete variable domain (other parts from reference TRBV11-3 and TRBJ2-1): EAGVVQSPRYKIIEKKQPVAFWCNPISGHNTLYWYLQNLGQGPELLIRYENEEAVDDSQLPKDRFSAERLKGVDSTLKIQPAELGDSAVYLCASSMTGSSYNEQFFGPGTRLTVL.

This clonotype was counted a few times. V usage is TRBV29-1 and J usage is TRBJ1-2; no clear D gene. Trimming cost V 0 bases and J 0 bases, with 11 bases left between them. CDR1 and CDR2 (germline): SQVTM, ANQGSEA. The CDR3 sequence is 15 residues long. Here the CDR3 DNA reads TGCAGCGTTGAAGACAGGTACGACTCTAACTATGGCTACACCTTC. Its translation is CSVEDRYDSNYGYTF.

This clonotype has at least ten counts. The chain uses TRBV7-9 and TRBJ1-2; no firm D call. V was shortened by 1 base and J by 3 bases, with 9 bases between the two germline ends. The CDR3 totals 14 residues. The V gene's germline CDR1 is SEHNR and CDR2 FQNEAQ (reference sequence). The CDR3 loop reads CASSLDSRYYGYTF. CDR3 DNA sequence: TGTGCCAGCAGCTTAGATTCAAGATACTATGGCTACACCTTC.

In its sample, this clonotype was seen a few times. This chain uses TRBV9 with TRBJ2-1; 12 bases are a match to TRBD2. The germline gives CDR1 SGDLS, CDR2 YYNGEE. V dropped 4 bases and J dropped 3; count of bases not matched to a gene: 8. The CDR3 contains 17 residues. The CDR3: CASSFRTSGKDYNEQFF. Here the CDR3 DNA reads TGTGCCAGCAGCTTCCGGACTAGCGGGAAGGACTACAATGAGCAGTTCTTC.

This clonotype was counted at least ten times. The V gene is TRBV6-1, the J gene TRBJ1-6, with D possibly being TRBD1 (5 bases). Per the germline V gene, CDR1 is MNHNS and CDR2 is SASEGT. The CDR3 is 15 amino acids. Trimming removed 4 bases at V and 5 bases at J, with 12 bases between. CDR3 region: CASSGGDRDNSPLHF. The DNA of the CDR3 is TGTGCCAGCAGTGGGGGGGACCGGGATAATTCACCCCTCCACTTT.

About this clonotype itself: A read error may be the cause here, since a much bigger clone is one base away. This CDR3 is CDSSSGTSYNEQFF. In DNA form, the CDR3 reads TGTGACAGCAGTTCCGGGACGTCCTACAATGAGCAGTTCTTC. The chain has TRBV6-6 and TRBJ2-1; either TRBD1 or TRBD2 may supply D (5 bases each). The CDR3 has 14 amino acids. The germline V gene has CDR1 MNHNY and CDR2 SVGAGI (reference sequence).

Of note for this clonotype: With a much larger clone just one base away, this may be a read error. The genes are TRBV12-5 and TRBJ1-3; D remains ambiguous. This CDR3 is built from 12 residues. Germline CDR1 reads LGHNT; CDR2 reads FRNRAP. CDR3 in amino acids: CASGPSGKTIYF. CDR3 DNA: TGTGCTAGTGGCCCCAGTGGAAAAACCATATATTTT.

V is TRBV7-3 and J is TRBJ1-4; 7 bases line up with TRBD1. The CDR3 length is 14 residues. V dropped 4 bases and J dropped 7; count of bases not matched to a gene: 6. CDR1 and CDR2 (germline): SGHTA, FQGTGA. CDR3 nucleotides: TGTGCCAGCAGCTCAGGGACAGCCATTGAAAAACTGTTTTTT. Translated, it gives CASSSGTAIEKLFF.

The CDR3 is CASSVNRGSEGRYGYTF. The CDR3 bases are TGTGCCAGCAGCGTTAACAGGGGGTCTGAGGGTCGGTATGGCTACACCTTC. The J gene is TRBJ1-2, the V gene TRBV9; 8 bases are shared with TRBD1. The germline V gene encodes CDR1 SGDLS and CDR2 YYNGEE. This CDR3 is built from 17 residues. Trimming took 2 bases from V and 5 from J; bases not matched to a gene: 14.

This clonotype came up many times. CDR3 nucleotide sequence: TGTGCCAGCCGGAGGAGGCAGGATAATTCACCCCTCCACTTT. Amino acids: CASRRRQDNSPLHF. The genes are TRBV6-1 and TRBJ1-6, with D hard to call. Germline V gene lookup returns CDR1 MNHNS and CDR2 SASEGT. V lost 8 bases and J 5 bases, leaving 13 bases between the germline ends. This CDR3 region has 14 residues.

The table lists this clonotype with a few counts. The rearrangement joins TRBV18 to TRBJ2-7; possibly TRBD1 for D (6 bases). V gave up 2 bases and J gave up 6 bases, with 11 bases separating them. Germline values: CDR1 KGHSH, CDR2 LQKENI. This CDR3 is built from 13 residues. In DNA form, the CDR3 reads TGTGCCAGCTCACCAGACAGGAGTCCCGAGCAGTACTTC. Protein sequence: CASSPDRSPEQYF. Full variable domain (outside the CDR3, taken from reference TRBV18 and TRBJ2-7): NAGVMQNPRHLVRRRGQEARLRCSPMKGHSHVYWYRQLPEEGLKFMVYLQKENIIDESGMPKERFSAEFPKEGPSILRIQQVVRGDSAAYFCASSPDRSPEQYFGPGTRLTVT.

This sequence joins TRBV5-4 and TRBJ2-1, with TRBD2 identical over 11 bases. J lost 0 bases, V lost 4 bases, and 9 bases had no gene match. In germline, CDR1 is SGHNT, CDR2 YYREEE (reference sequence). The CDR3 is 18 amino acids. The CDR3 sequence is CASSTGTSGGSSYNEQFF. Written as DNA, the CDR3 is TGTGCCAGCAGCACCGGGACTAGCGGAGGAAGCTCCTACAATGAGCAGTTCTTC.

This clonotype occurred a few times. The chain combines TRBV7-3 with TRBJ2-2; D could derive from TRBD1 or TRBD2 (5 bases each). V was cut by 0 bases and J by 0 bases, with 8 bases left in between. Germline CDR1 is SGHTA and CDR2 is FQGTGA. The CDR3 loop spans 16 amino acids. The CDR3 DNA sequence: TGTGCCAGCAGCTTAACCCAGGGAGCGAACACCGGGGAGCTGTTTTTT. It is translated as CASSLTQGANTGELFF.

The gene calls are TRBV5-5 and TRBJ1-1; tentative D call: TRBD1 (6 bases). V lost 3 bases and J 5 bases, leaving 11 bases between the germline ends. There are 13 residues in the CDR3. The V gene's germline CDR1 is SGHKS and CDR2 YYEKEE (reference sequence). The chain's CDR3 is CASSSGQITEAFF. Written as DNA, the CDR3 is TGTGCCAGCAGCTCGGGACAAATAACTGAAGCTTTCTTT.

Worth noting for this clonotype: A much larger clone sits a single nucleotide away, making a read error possible. Without the conserved terminal phenylalanine or tryptophan, this CDR3 likely stems from a read error. V is TRBV6-5 and J is TRBJ2-1; D remains unclear. Trimming pared 4 bases from V and 9 bases from J, leaving 7 bases between. The CDR3 contains 11 residues. CDR1 and CDR2 from the germline V gene are MNHEY and SVGAGI. CDR3 nucleotides: TGTGCCAGCAGTTTATTAGGTGAGCAGTTCTTA. Encoded protein: CASSLLGEQFL.